Listed below are T cell receptor beta chains from one sample, sequenced in a study of T cell changes during pregnancy in multiple sclerosis. Sequencing used immunoSEQ multiplex PCR; TCRdb keeps in-frame clones, though not all of them. The sample comprises approximately 60,000 clones, just under 95% of which are singletons, and approximately 0.35% rests with the top ten. Here the sequenced sample was CD4+ T cells from peripheral blood mononuclear cells, taken before pregnancy. The receptors were sampled from a female donor with multiple sclerosis, enrolled in a pregnancy study. CDR3s include the opening cysteine and the closing phenylalanine or tryptophan. Fields, in order: V gene, CDR3 length, CDR3 protein.

V: TRBV19
length: 12
CDR3: CASGVTSHEQYF

V: TRBV6-1
length: 15
CDR3: CASGGAGTSTDTQYF

V: TRBV5-1
length: 15
CDR3: CASSPIGGNQETQYF

V: TRBV14
length: 14
CDR3: CASSSSQGASEQYF

V: TRBV7-9
length: 16
CDR3: CASSIGAGVAWETQYF

V: TRBV9
length: 15
CDR3: CASSVGDRKSYEQYF

V: TRBV21-1
length: 13
CDR3: CASSKDRGYEQFF

V: TRBV5-1
length: 14
CDR3: CASSPFPYDNEQFF

V: TRBV7-2
length: 15
CDR3: CASSRGLGRDTEAFF

V: TRBV25-1
length: 14
CDR3: CASRETGGSYEQYF

V: TRBV19
length: 15
CDR3: CASSARQGNYQPQHF

V: TRBV19
length: 15
CDR3: CASSIGQGVNTEAFF

V: TRBV7-9
length: 15
CDR3: CASSSRTSTYNEQFF

V: TRBV15
length: 15
CDR3: CATSRRRDRGYEQYF

V: TRBV28
length: 16
CDR3: CASSLPPGTGAYGYTF

V: TRBV2
length: 15
CDR3: CASRPYAATNEKLFF

V: TRBV14
length: 15
CDR3: CASSQARAGYTEAFF

V: TRBV19
length: 16
CDR3: CASSIVGWEMNTEAFF

V: TRBV2
length: 16
CDR3: CASSEAELIAKNIQYF

V: TRBV6-5
length: 14
CDR3: CASRSDREGYGYTF

V: TRBV7-8
length: 15
CDR3: CASSFWTSGQETQYF

V: TRBV29-1
length: 14
CDR3: CSVMTGQRDQPQHF

V: TRBV28
length: 14
CDR3: CASSWGGKGNEQFF

V: TRBV2
length: 14
CDR3: CASGGRSSYNEQFF

V: TRBV19
length: 12
CDR3: CASRTSGNEQFF

V: TRBV5-6
length: 16
CDR3: CASSIGLAASTDTQYF

V: TRBV27
length: 19
CDR3: CASSLSMLAGGRGTGELFF

V: TRBV11-2
length: 15
CDR3: CASSLVAANTGELFF

V: TRBV18
length: 13
CDR3: CASSPPGGYGYTF

V: TRBV5-3
length: 12
CDR3: CARIAVTHEQYF

V: TRBV25-1
length: 12
CDR3: CASSEAPLEQFF

V: TRBV18
length: 17
CDR3: CASSPFTPSGRSGELFF

V: TRBV28
length: 15
CDR3: CASSPSGSLSYEQYF

V: TRBV28
length: 15
CDR3: CASTHRLTTNEKLFF

V: TRBV28
length: 15
CDR3: CASSTQGQGVVEQYF

V: TRBV28
length: 16
CDR3: CASSRTSGSIADTQYF

V: TRBV7-2
length: 12
CDR3: CASSLAMETQYF

V: TRBV23-1
length: 15
CDR3: CASSLDRVRNQPQHF

V: TRBV6-4
length: 16
CDR3: CASSRTSGGPYNEQFF

V: TRBV29-1
length: 14
CDR3: CSASGRASGGIQYF

V: TRBV20-1
length: 11
CDR3: CSARGVGLQFF

V: TRBV28
length: 14
CDR3: CASIEAAVNTEAFF

V: TRBV7-2
length: 15
CDR3: CASSFAIGGAGTQYF

V: TRBV19
length: 14
CDR3: CASSIEIATYEQYF

V: TRBV30
length: 12
CDR3: CASRQYPNEQFF

V: TRBV6-5
length: 13
CDR3: CASSYGRDEKLFF

V: TRBV7-2
length: 11
CDR3: CASSPRETQYF

V: TRBV28
length: 16
CDR3: CASRLKTSGGISEQFF

V: TRBV10-3
length: 15
CDR3: CAIRGLAGNTDTQYF

V: TRBV18
length: 12
CDR3: CASSPLGETQYF

V: TRBV4-3
length: 16
CDR3: CASSQEKTSGRHEQYF

V: TRBV7-2
length: 13
CDR3: CASSSAANTEAFF

V: TRBV5-4
length: 15
CDR3: CASSLAGTGTDTQYF

V: TRBV19
length: 13
CDR3: CATGQAFTDTQYF

V: TRBV5-1
length: 15
CDR3: CASSLEASGRNEQFF

V: TRBV18
length: 14
CDR3: CASSLGQQNTEAFF

V: TRBV11-2
length: 15
CDR3: CASSLGTSGSHEQFF

V: TRBV18
length: 16
CDR3: CASSAHPGTYGNTIYF